Listed below are T cell receptor beta chains from one sample, sequenced in a study of OX40 agonist ivuxolimab in advanced cancers. Profiled with immunoSEQ multiplex PCR; TCRdb holds only in-frame clones, not every one. Of about 100,000 clones listed, 75% to 90% were seen once; the top ten hold around 0.16%. This material consisted of CD4+ or CD8+ T cells sorted from blood, taken in a trial of the OX40 agonist ivuxolimab. The receptors here all came from an adult with an advanced solid tumor such as melanoma, head and neck, liver or kidney cancer. CDR3s include the opening cysteine and the closing phenylalanine or tryptophan. A D gene is named only where the DNA matches it firmly. Some rows mark clone size as missing; the rest say once, few, many or name a class of expanded clone.

v_call	clone_size	j_call	d_call	cdr3_nt	cdr3_aa
TRBV6-6	.	TRBJ2-5	.	TGTGCCAGCAGTTTACCGGGACGAGGGGAGACCCAGTACTTC	CASSLPGRGETQYF
TRBV5-1	once	TRBJ1-1	.	TGCGCCAGCAGCTCCTCACTGAACACTGAAGCTTTCTTT	CASSSSLNTEAFF
TRBV5-1	.	TRBJ2-2	.	TGCGCCAGCAGCCTGGGAAGAACCGGGGAGCTGTTTTTT	CASSLGRTGELFF
TRBV11-2	.	TRBJ1-6	TRBD1	TGTGCCAGCAGCATGGACAGGGTTTCCTATAATTCACCCCTCCACTTT	CASSMDRVSYNSPLHF
TRBV10-2	.	TRBJ2-7	.	TGCGCCAGCAGTGTGACACCTTCCTACGAGCAGTACTTC	CASSVTPSYEQYF
TRBV2	.	TRBJ1-2	.	TGTGCCAGCAGTGAAGGGGCCGCGCGGCACGGCTACACCTTC	CASSEGAARHGYTF
TRBV6-1	.	TRBJ2-7	.	TGTGCCAGCAGTGCAGGGTTCCACGAGCAGTACTTC	CASSAGFHEQYF
TRBV14	.	TRBJ1-5	.	TGTGCCAGCAGCCAAGCCGGTAATAGTCAGCCCCAGCATTTT	CASSQAGNSQPQHF
TRBV6-1	once	TRBJ1-4	.	TGTGCCAGCAGTGAAGCCGGAGGGGTTGGGAAAGGGATCAGAAAACTGTTTTTT	CASSEAGGVGKGIRKLFF
TRBV4-2	.	TRBJ2-3	.	TGTGCCAGCAGCCAAGAGGGGGAAGATACGCAGTATTTT	CASSQEGEDTQYF
TRBV9	.	TRBJ1-1	TRBD1	TGTGCCAGCAGCGGACCTCTACAGGGGCCGGCGACTGAAGCTTTCTTT	CASSGPLQGPATEAFF
TRBV19	.	TRBJ2-6	TRBD1	TGTGCCAGTAGTCCGACAGGGACTGGGGCCAACGTCCTGACTTTC	CASSPTGTGANVLTF
TRBV5-1	.	TRBJ2-7	TRBD1	TGCGCCAGCAGCTTGACAGGGGGCTACGAGCAGTACTTC	CASSLTGGYEQYF
TRBV6-5	.	TRBJ2-4	.	TGTGCCAGCAGCCGCCAGGGACATCCACAAAACATTCAGTACTTC	CASSRQGHPQNIQYF